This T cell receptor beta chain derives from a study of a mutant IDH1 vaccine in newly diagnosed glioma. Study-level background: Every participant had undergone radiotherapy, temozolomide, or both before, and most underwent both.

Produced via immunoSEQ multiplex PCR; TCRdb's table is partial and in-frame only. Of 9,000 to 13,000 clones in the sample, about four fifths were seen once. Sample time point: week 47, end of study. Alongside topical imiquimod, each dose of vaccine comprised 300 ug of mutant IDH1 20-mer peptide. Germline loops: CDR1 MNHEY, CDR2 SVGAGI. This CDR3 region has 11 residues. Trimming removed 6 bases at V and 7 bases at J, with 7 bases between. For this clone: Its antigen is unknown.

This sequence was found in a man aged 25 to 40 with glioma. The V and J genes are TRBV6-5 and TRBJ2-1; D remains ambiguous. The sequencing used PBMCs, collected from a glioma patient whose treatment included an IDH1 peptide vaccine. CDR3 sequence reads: CASSQFNEQFF. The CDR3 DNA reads TGTGCCAGCAGCCAGTTTAATGAGCAGTTCTTC.